This TCR beta chain comes out of a study of blood T cell repertoires in COVID-19. At the level of the study: Sample material is recorded as cDNA or gDNA derived from T cells, B-cell-depleted T cells, or PBMCs.

Profiling relied on immunoSEQ multiplex PCR, and the TCRdb table lists in-frame clones only, not all of them. This sample has some 390,000 clones; 89% occur once, and the top ten carry less than 2%. Donors in Cohort 3 counted as recovered after two negative PCRs, clearance, or symptom resolution. The CDR3 contains 15 residues. Per the germline V gene, CDR1 is GTSNPN and CDR2 is SVGIG (reference sequence). The ends lost 2 bases at V and 8 bases at J; junction bases unmatched: 10. This clone was recorded only once. The gene calls are TRBV30 and TRBJ1-2; 11 positions match TRBD1. The sequence was collected from a woman in her 30s who had recovered from COVID-19. Sequencing used PBMCs or T cells enriched from blood (not recorded which). CDR3 in DNA: TGTGCCTGGAGTAAGGACAGGGGGCCGGCTGGAGGCTACACCTTC. Protein sequence: CAWSKDRGPAGGYTF.